This T cell receptor (beta chain) came from a study of T-cell reconstitution after alpha-beta-depleted transplantation in children. V lost 4 bases and J 3 bases, leaving 9 bases between the germline ends. The CDR3 spans 13 residues. Germline CDR1 reads SGHTA; CDR2 reads FQGNSA. The TCRbeta library was prepared with unique molecular identifiers. TCRdb re-called the PCR reads through MiXCR, storing one row per CDR3 protein. The repertoire holds fewer than 550,000 distinct CDR3 sequences, roughly an eighth seen once, with 12% to 15% in the top ten. Study-wide points: In patients about two months after transplant, alpha-beta T cells reportedly arose from several hundred expanded graft clones.

This clonotype appeared many times. What it binds is unknown. The specimen comprised PBMCs, mostly from graft donor cells, sampled 180 days after TCRalphabeta/CD19-depleted stem cell transplant. The chain carries TRBV7-2 and TRBJ2-5, with D perhaps TRBD2 (5 bases). This receptor was taken from a female patient aged 2 to 10 who had a stem cell transplant for aplastic anemia, so the T cells may come from the graft donor. The CDR3 loop reads CASSSRAEETQYF. DNA of the CDR3: TGTGCCAGCAGCTCCCGAGCGGAAGAGACCCAGTACTTC.